What follows describes a single T cell receptor (beta chain). Its antigen is still unknown. Via MiXCR, TCRdb re-called the reads, giving one row per CDR3 protein. The table shows fewer than 700,000 distinct CDR3 sequences, with 20% to 30% occurring only once. The sample is drawn from a study of T cell repertoires in cytomegalovirus infection. The wider study: Public TCR beta signatures indicated both CMV infection and matching HLA type. General study results and limits: People with CMV and the relevant HLA were identified by cumulative public TCR beta family frequency. The ex vivo response showed dominance by HLA-C-restricted CMV-specific TCR beta clonotypes.

Germline V gene lookup returns CDR1 ENHRY and CDR2 SYGVKD. V lost 8 bases, J lost 4 bases, and 15 bases lay in between. This CDR3 is built from 13 residues. The chain employs TRBV10-3 and TRBJ2-7; TRBD1 might be the D (5 bases). This TCR was sampled from a human donor in good health (CMV status not recorded). Some clones in this sample may be carry-over from other donors' samples. Sequenced: CD8+ T cells from PBMCs. The CDR3, as DNA: TGTGCCATCGGCGGTCAGGGCGTATACGAGCAGTACTTC. Encoded protein: CAIGGQGVYEQYF.